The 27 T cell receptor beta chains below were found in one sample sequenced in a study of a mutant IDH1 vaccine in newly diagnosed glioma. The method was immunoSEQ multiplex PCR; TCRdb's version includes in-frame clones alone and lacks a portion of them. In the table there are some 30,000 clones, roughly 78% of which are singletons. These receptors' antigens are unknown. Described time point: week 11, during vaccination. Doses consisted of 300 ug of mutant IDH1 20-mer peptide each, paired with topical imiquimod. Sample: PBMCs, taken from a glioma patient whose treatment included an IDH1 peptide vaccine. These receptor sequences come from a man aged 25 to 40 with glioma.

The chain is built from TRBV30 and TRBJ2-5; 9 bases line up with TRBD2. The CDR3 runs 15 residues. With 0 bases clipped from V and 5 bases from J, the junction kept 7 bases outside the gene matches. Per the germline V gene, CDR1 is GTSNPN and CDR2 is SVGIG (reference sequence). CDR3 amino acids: CAWSVGAGGGETQYF. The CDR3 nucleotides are TGTGCCTGGAGTGTTGGAGCGGGAGGAGGGGAGACCCAGTACTTC.

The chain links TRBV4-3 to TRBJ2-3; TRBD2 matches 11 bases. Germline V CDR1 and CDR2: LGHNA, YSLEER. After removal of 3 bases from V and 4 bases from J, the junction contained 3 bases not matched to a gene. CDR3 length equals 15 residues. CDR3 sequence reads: CASSQPGLAADTQYF. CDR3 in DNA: TGCGCCAGCAGCCAGCCGGGACTAGCGGCAGATACGCAGTATTTT.

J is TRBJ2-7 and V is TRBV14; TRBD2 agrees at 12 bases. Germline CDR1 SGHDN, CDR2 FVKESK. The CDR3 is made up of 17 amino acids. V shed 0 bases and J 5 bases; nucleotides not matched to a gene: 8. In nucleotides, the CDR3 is TGTGCCAGCAGCCAAGATCGGCTAGCGGGAGGGAGGGACGAGCAGTACTTC. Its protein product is CASSQDRLAGGRDEQYF.

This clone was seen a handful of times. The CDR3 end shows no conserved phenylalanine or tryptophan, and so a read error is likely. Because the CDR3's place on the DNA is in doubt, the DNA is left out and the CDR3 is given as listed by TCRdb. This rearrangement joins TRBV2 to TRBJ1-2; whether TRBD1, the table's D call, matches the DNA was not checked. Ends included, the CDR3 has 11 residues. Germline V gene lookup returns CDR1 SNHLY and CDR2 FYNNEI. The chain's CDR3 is CASSEGFDTVG.

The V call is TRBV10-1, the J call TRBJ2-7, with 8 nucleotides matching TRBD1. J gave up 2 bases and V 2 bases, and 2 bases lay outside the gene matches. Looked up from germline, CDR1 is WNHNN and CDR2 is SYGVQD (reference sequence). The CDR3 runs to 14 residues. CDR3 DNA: TGCGCCAGCAGTGAGCAGGGGGCAACCTACGAGCAGTACTTC. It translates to CASSEQGATYEQYF.

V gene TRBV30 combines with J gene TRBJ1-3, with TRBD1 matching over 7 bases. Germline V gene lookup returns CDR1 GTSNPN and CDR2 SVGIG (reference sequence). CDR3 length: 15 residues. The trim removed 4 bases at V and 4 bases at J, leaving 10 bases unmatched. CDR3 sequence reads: CAWTRGDRAGNTIYF. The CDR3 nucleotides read TGTGCCTGGACCCGTGGTGACAGGGCAGGAAACACCATATATTTT.

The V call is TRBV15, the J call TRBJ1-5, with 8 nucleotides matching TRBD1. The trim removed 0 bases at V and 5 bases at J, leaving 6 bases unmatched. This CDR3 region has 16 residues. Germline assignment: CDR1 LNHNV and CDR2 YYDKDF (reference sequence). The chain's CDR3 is CATSRDQGQGDQPQHF. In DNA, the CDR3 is TGTGCCACCAGCAGAGATCAAGGACAGGGCGATCAGCCCCAGCATTTT.

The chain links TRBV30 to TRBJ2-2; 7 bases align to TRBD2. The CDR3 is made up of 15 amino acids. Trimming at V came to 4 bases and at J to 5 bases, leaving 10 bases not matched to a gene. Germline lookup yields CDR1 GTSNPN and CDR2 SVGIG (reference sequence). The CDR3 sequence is CAWTNRAGATGELFF. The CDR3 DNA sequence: TGTGCCTGGACAAACCGGGCGGGAGCGACCGGGGAGCTGTTTTTT.

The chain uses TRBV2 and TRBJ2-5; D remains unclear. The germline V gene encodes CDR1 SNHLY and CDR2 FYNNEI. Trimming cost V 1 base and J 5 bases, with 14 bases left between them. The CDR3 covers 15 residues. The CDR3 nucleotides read TGTGCCAGCAGTGAAGGGAACACGCCTGGGGAGACCCAGTACTTC. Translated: CASSEGNTPGETQYF.

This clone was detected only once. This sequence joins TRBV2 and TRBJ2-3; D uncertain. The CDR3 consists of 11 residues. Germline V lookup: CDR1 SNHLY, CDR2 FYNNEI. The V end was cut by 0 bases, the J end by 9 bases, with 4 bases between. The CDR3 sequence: CASSEARTQYF. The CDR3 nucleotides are TGTGCCAGCAGTGAAGCAAGGACGCAGTATTTT. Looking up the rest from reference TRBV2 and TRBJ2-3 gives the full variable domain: EPEVTQTPSHQVTQMGQEVILRCVPISNHLYFYWYRQILGQKVEFLVSFYNNEISEKSEIFDDQFSVERPDGSNFTLKIRSTKLEDSAMYFCASSEARTQYFGPGTRLTVL.

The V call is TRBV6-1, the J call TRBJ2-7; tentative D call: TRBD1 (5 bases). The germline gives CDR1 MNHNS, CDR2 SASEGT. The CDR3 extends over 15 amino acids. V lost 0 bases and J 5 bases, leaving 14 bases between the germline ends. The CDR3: CASSEAARVYDEQYF. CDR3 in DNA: TGTGCCAGCAGTGAAGCCGCCAGGGTTTATGACGAGCAGTACTTC.

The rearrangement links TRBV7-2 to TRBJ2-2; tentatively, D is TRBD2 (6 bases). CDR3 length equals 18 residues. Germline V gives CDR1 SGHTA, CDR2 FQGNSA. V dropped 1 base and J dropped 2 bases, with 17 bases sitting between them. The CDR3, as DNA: TGTGCCAGCAGCTTAGTTTGGGTTGGGGGAGGTAACACCGGGGAGCTGTTTTTT. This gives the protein CASSLVWVGGGNTGELFF.

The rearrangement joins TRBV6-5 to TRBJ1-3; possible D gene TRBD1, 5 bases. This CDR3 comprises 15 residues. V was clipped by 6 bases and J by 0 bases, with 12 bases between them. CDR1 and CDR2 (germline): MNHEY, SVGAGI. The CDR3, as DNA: TGTGCCAGCAGAGAAACAGGTATCTCTGGAAACACCATATATTTT. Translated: CASRETGISGNTIYF.

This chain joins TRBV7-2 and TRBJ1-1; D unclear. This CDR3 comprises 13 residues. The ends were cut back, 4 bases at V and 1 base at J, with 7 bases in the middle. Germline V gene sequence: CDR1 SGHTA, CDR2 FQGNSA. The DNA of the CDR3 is TGTGCCAGCAGCTGGACGGGGAACACTGAAGCTTTCTTT. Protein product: CASSWTGNTEAFF. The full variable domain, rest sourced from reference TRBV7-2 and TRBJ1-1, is GAGVSQSPSNKVTEKGKDVELRCDPISGHTALYWYRQSLGQGLEFLIYFQGNSAPDKSGLPSDRFSAERTGGSVSTLTIQRTQQEDSAVYLCASSWTGNTEAFFGQGTRLTVV.

CDR3: CASSHRDRGGYTF. In nucleotides, the CDR3 is TGTGCCAGTAGTCACCGGGACAGGGGCGGCTACACCTTC. J is TRBJ1-2 and V is TRBV19, with 10 bases that match TRBD1. Germline assignment: CDR1 LNHDA and CDR2 SQIVND (reference sequence). With V trimmed by 5 bases and J by 8 bases, 5 bases remained unmatched. The length of the CDR3 is 13 residues.

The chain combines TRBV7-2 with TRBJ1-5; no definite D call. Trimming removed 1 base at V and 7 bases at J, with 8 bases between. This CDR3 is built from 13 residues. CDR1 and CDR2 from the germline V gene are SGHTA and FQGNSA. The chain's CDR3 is CASSLGYGQPQHF. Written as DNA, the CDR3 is TGTGCCAGCAGCTTAGGGTATGGGCAGCCCCAGCATTTT.

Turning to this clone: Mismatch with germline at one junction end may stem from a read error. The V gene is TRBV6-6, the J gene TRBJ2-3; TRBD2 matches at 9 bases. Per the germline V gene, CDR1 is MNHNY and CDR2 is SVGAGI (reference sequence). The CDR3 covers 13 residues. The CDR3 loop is CSSSGSVADTQYF. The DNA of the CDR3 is TGTTCCAGTAGCGGGAGTGTCGCAGATACGCAGTATTTT.

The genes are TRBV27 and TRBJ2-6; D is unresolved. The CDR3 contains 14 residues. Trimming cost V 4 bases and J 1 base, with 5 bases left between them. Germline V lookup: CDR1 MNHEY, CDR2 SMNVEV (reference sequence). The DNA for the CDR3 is TGTGCCAGCAGTTCCTATTCTGGGGCCAACGTCCTGACTTTC. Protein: CASSSYSGANVLTF.

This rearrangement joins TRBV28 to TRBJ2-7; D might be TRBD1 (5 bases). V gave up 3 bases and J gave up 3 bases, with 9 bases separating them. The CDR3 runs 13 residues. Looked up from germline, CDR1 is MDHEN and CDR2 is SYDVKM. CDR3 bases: TGTGCCAGCAGTTTGAGGCAGGGCTACGAGCAGTACTTC. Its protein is CASSLRQGYEQYF. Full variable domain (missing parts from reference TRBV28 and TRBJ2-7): DVKVTQSSRYLVKRTGEKVFLECVQDMDHENMFWYRQDPGLGLRLIYFSYDVKMKEKGDIPEGYSVSREKKERFSLILESASTNQTSMYLCASSLRQGYEQYFGPGTRLTVT.

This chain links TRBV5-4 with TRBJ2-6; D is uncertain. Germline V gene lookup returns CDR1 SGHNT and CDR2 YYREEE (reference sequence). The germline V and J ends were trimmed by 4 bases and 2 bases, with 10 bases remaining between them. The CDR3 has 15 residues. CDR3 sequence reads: CASSPLIAGANVLTF. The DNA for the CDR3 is TGTGCCAGCAGCCCCCTTATTGCTGGGGCCAACGTCCTGACTTTC. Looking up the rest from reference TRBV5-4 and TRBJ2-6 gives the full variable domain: ETGVTQSPTHLIKTRGQQVTLRCSSQSGHNTVSWYQQALGQGPQFIFQYYREEENGRGNFPPRFSGLQFPNYSSELNVNALELDDSALYLCASSPLIAGANVLTFGAGSRLTVL.

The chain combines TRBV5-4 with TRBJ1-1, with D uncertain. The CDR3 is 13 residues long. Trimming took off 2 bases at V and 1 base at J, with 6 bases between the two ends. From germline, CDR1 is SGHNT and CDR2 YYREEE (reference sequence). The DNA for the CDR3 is TGTGCCAGCAGCTTACAACAGAACACTGAAGCTTTCTTT. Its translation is CASSLQQNTEAFF.

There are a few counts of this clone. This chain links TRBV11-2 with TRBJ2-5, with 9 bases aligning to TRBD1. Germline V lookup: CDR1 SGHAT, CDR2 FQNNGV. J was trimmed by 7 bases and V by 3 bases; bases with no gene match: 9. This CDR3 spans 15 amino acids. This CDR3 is CASSLNRDRAGTQYF. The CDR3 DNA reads TGTGCCAGCAGCTTGAACCGGGACAGGGCCGGGACCCAGTACTTC.

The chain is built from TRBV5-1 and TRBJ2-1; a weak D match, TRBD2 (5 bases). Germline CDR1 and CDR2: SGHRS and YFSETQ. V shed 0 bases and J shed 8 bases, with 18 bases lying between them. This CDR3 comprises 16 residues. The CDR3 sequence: CASSLAGNSLGDEQFF. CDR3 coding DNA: TGCGCCAGCAGCTTGGCCGGGAACAGTCTGGGCGATGAGCAGTTCTTC.

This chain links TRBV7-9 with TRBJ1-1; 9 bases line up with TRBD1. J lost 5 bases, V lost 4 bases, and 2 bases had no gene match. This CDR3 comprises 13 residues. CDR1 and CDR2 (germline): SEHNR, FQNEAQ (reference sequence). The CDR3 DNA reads TGTGCCAGCAGCTACGGACAGGGGACTGAAGCTTTCTTT. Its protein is CASSYGQGTEAFF.

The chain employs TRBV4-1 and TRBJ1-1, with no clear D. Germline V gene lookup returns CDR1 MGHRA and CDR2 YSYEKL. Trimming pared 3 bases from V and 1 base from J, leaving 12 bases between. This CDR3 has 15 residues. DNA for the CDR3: TGCGCCAGCAGCCACCGAGTTGACGGGAACACTGAAGCTTTCTTT. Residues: CASSHRVDGNTEAFF.

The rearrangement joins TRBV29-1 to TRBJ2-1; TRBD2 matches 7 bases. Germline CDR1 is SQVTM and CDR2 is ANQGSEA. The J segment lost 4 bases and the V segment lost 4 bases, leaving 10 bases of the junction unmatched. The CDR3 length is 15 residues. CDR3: CSVGGGLAEYNEQFF. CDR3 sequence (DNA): TGCAGCGTTGGGGGTGGCCTAGCGGAATACAATGAGCAGTTCTTC.

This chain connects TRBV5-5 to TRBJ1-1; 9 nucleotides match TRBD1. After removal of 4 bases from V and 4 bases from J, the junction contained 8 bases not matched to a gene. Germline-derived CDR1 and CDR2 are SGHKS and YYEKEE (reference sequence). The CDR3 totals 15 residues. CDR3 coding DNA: TGTGCCAGCAGCCCTACACAGGGGGCCGGCACTGAAGCTTTCTTT. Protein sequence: CASSPTQGAGTEAFF.